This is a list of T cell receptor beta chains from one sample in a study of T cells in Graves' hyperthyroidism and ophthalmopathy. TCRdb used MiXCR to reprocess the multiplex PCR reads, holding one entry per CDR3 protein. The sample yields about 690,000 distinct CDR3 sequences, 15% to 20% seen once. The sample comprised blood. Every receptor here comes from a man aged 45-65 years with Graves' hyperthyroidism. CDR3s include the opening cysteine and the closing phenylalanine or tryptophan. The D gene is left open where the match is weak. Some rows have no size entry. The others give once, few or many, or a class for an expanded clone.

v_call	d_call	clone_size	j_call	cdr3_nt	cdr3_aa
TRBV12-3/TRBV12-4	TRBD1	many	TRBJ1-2	TGTGCCAGCAGTTCTTGGGACAGCATAGGGTTACACTATGGCTACACCTTC	CASSSWDSIGLHYGYTF
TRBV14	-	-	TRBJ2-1	TGTGCCAGCAGCCCAGTTTCCTCCTTAGGTTCGCCCTACAATGAGCAGTTCTTC	CASSPVSSLGSPYNEQFF
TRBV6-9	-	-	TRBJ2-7	TGTGCCAGCAGTTCAGGGGTTGAGCAGTACTTC	CASSSGVEQYF
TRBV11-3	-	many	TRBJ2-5	TGTGCCAGCAGCGCCAGACTCGAAGAGACCCAGTACTTC	CASSARLEETQYF
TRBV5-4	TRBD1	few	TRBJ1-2	TGTGCCAGCAGCACCCTAGACAGGGACTATGGCTACACCTTC	CASSTLDRDYGYTF
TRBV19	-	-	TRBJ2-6	TGTGCCAGTAGTATCCATGGAGGGCCCGGGGCCAACGTCCTGACTTTC	CASSIHGGPGANVLTF
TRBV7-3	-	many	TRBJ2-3	TGTGCCAGCAGCGTCACCCCCAATGGTGGCACAGATACGCAGTATTTT	CASSVTPNGGTDTQYF
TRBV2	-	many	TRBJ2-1	TGTGCCAGCAGTGAAGCGGCTGCTGGAACCTACAATGAGCAGTTCTTC	CASSEAAAGTYNEQFF
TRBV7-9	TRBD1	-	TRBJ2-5	TGTGCCAGCAGCTGGGACAGTTTGAAAGAGACCCAGTACTTC	CASSWDSLKETQYF
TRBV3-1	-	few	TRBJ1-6	TGTGCCAGCAGCCAAGAGGGCAGGCAGAATTCACCCCTCCACTTT	CASSQEGRQNSPLHF
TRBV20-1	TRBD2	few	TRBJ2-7	TGCAGTGCTAGAGAGGATAAGGGACTAGCGGGACTATCGGAGCAGTACTTC	CSAREDKGLAGLSEQYF
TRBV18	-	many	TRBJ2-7	TGTGCCAGCTCACCATCGGGGGTCGACGAGCAGTACTTC	CASSPSGVDEQYF
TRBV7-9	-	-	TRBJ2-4	TGTGCCAGCAGCCGGGACCAAACGGACATTCAGTACTTC	CASSRDQTDIQYF
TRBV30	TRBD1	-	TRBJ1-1	TGTGCCTGGAGTGTTGGACAGGGGGCTGAAGCTTTCTTT	CAWSVGQGAEAFF
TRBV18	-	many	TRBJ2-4	TGTGCCAGCTCACCGCCAAGTGCCAAAAACATTCAGTACTTC	CASSPPSAKNIQYF
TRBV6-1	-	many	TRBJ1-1	TGTGCCAGCAGCTCCCGCCGGGCGGGCACTGAAGCTTTCTTT	CASSSRRAGTEAFF
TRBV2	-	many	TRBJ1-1	TGTGCCAGTCCTTACCTAAGTGGAACGAACACTGAAGCTTTCTTT	CASPYLSGTNTEAFF
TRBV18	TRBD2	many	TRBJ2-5	TGTGCCAGCTCACCACCCGGACTAGCGGAGACCCAGTACTTC	CASSPPGLAETQYF
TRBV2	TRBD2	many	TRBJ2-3	TGTGCCAGCATTACCGGGACTAGCAAGGGAGATACGCAGTATTTT	CASITGTSKGDTQYF
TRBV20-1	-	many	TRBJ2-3	TGCAGTGCTAGTCTTTATAGCGGTAGGACAGATACGCAGTATTTT	CSASLYSGRTDTQYF
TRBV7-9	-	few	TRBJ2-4	TGTGCCAGCAGCTTAGCAGCTACCAAAAACATTCAGTACTTC	CASSLAATKNIQYF
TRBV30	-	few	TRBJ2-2	TGTGCCTACCATTGGGAGGGGGAGGCCGGGGAGCTGTTTTTT	CAYHWEGEAGELFF
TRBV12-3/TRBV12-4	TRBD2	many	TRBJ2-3	TGTGCCAGCAGTTTAGTGGATGCGAGTTTACTGCTAGCGGGGGGATATAGCACAGATACGCAGTATTTT	CASSLVDASLLLAGGYSTDTQYF
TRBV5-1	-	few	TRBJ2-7	TGCGCCAGCAGCCCTACGTCCCAAGCTTACGAGCAGTACTTC	CASSPTSQAYEQYF
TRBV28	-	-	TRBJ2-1	TGTGCCAGCAGTTTAACTTACCGGGACACTCCTGGGGATGAGCAGTTCTTC	CASSLTYRDTPGDEQFF
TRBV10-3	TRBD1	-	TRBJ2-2	TGTGCCATCAGCGGGACAGGGGAGGCCGGGGAGCTGTTTTTT	CAISGTGEAGELFF